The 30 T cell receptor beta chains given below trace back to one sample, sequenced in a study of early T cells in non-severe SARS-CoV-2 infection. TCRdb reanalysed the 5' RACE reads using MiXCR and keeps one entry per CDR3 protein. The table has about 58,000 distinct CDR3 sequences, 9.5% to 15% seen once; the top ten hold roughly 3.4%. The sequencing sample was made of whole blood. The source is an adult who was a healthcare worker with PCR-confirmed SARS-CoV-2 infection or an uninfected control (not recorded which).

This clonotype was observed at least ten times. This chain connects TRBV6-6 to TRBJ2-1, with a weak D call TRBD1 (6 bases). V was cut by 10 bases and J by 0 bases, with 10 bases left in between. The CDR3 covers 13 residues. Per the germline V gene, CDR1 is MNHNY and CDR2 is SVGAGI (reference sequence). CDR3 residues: CATGQSSYNEQFF. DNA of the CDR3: TGTGCCACTGGACAGAGCTCCTACAATGAGCAGTTCTTC.

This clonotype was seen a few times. CDR3 in amino acids: CASSLVWGAKYTEAFF. The CDR3 DNA follows: TGTGCCAGCAGCTTAGTTTGGGGGGCCAAGTACACTGAAGCTTTCTTT. The chain has TRBV7-9 and TRBJ1-1, with a weak D call TRBD1 (6 bases). Trimming left V 1 base short and J 3 bases short, with 15 bases between. The CDR3 consists of 16 residues. In germline, CDR1 is SEHNR, CDR2 FQNEAQ (reference sequence).

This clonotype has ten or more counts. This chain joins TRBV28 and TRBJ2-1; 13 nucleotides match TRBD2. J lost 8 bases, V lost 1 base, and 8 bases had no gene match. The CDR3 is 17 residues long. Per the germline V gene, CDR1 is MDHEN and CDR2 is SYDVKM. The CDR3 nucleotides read TGTGCCAGCAGTTTATCGGGACTAGCGGGAAAAGGAGATGAGCAGTTCTTC. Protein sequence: CASSLSGLAGKGDEQFF.

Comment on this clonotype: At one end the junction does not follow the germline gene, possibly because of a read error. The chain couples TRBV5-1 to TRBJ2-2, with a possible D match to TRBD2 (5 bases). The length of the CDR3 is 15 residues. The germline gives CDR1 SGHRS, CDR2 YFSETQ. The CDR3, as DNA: TGCGCCAGCACCTTGGGCGGGCCGAACACCGGGGAGCTGTTTTTT. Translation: CASTLGGPNTGELFF.

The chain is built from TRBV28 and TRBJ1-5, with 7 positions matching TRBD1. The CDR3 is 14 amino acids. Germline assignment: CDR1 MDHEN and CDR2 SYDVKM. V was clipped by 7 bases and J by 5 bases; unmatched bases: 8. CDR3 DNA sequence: TGTGCCAGCAACCTAGGGGGCGCGGATCAGCCCCAGCATTTT. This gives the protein CASNLGGADQPQHF.

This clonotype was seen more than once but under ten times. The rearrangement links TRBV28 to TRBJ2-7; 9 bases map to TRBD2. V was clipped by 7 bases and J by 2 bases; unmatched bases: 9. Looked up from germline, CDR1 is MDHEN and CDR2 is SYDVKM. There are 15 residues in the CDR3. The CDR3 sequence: CASIPGASGAYEQYF. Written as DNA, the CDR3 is TGTGCCAGCATTCCCGGGGCTAGCGGGGCCTACGAGCAGTACTTC. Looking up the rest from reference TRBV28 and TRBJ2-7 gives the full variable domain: DVKVTQSSRYLVKRTGEKVFLECVQDMDHENMFWYRQDPGLGLRLIYFSYDVKMKEKGDIPEGYSVSREKKERFSLILESASTNQTSMYLCASIPGASGAYEQYFGPGTRLTVT.

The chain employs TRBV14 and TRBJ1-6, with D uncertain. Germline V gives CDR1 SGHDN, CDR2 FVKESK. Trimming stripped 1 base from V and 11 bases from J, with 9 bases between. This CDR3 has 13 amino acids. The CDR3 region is CASSQGAGAPLHF. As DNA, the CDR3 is TGTGCCAGCAGCCAAGGAGCCGGAGCACCCCTCCACTTT.

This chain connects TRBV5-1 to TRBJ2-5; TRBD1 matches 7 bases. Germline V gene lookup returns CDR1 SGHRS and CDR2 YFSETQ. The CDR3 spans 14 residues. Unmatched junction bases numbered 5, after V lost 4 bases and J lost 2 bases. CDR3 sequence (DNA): TGCGCCAGCAGCACCCGGGACAGACAAGAGACCCAGTACTTC. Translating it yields CASSTRDRQETQYF.

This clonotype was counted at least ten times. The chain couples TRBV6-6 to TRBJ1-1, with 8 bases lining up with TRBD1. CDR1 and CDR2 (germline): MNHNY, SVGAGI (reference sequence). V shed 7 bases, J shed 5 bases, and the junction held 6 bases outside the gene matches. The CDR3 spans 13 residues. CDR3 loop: CASTEDRVTEAFF. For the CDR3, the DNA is TGTGCCAGCACCGAGGACAGGGTGACTGAAGCTTTCTTT.

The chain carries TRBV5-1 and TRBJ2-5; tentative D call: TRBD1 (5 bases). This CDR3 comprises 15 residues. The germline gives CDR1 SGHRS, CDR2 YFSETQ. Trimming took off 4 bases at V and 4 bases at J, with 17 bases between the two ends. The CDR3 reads CASSPAGPTGETQYF. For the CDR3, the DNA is TGCGCCAGCAGCCCAGCCGGGCCCACAGGAGAGACCCAGTACTTC.

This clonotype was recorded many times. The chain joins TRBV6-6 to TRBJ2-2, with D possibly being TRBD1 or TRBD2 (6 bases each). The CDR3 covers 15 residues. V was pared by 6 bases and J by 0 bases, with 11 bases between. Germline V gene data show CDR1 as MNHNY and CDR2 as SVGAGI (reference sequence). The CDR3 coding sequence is TGTGCCAGCAGGCGGGACACCTCGAACACCGGGGAGCTGTTTTTT. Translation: CASRRDTSNTGELFF.

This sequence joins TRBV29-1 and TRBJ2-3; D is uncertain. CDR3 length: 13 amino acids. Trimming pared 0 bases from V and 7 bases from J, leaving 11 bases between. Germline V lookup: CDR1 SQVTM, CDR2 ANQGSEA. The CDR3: CSVEEPGVNTQYF. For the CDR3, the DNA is TGCAGCGTTGAAGAGCCCGGAGTGAATACGCAGTATTTT.

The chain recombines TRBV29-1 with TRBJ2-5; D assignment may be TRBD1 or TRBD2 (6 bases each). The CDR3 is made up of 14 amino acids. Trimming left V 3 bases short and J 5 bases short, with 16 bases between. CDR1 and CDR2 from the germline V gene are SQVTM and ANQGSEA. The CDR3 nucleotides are TGCAGCGTTGAGGAGGGGGGAGTGAGCGAGACCCAGTACTTC. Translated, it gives CSVEEGGVSETQYF.

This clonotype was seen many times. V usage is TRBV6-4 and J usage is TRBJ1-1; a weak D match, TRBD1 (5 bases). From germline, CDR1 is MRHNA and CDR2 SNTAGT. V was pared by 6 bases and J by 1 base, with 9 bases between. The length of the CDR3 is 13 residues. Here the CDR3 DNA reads TGTGCCAGCAGGGGGCGCCGGAACACTGAAGCTTTCTTT. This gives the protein CASRGRRNTEAFF.

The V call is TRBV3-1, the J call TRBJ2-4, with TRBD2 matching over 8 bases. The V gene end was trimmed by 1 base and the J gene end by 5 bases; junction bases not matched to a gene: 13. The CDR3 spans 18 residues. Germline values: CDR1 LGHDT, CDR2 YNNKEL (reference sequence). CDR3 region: CASSQGDRLASGENIQYF. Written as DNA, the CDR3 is TGTGCCAGCAGCCAAGGCGACCGACTAGCGTCCGGTGAAAACATTCAGTACTTC.

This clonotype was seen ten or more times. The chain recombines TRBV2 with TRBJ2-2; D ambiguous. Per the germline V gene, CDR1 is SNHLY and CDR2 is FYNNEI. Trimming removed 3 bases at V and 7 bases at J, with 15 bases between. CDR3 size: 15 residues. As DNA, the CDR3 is TGTGCCAGCAGTGAGATAACTCCCCAAAGCGGGGAGCTGTTTTTT. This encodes CASSEITPQSGELFF.

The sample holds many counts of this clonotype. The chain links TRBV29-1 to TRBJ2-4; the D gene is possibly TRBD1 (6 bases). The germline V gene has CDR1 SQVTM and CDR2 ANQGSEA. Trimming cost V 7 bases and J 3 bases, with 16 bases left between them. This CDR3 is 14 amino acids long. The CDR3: CSARPDSYKNIQYF. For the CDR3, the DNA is TGCAGCGCAAGGCCGGACAGCTACAAAAACATTCAGTACTTC.

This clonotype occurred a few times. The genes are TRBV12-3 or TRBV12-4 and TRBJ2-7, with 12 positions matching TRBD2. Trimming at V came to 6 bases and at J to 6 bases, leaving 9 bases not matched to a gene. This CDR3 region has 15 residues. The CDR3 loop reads CASSRETSGSPEQYF. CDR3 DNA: TGTGCCAGCAGCCGTGAGACTAGCGGGAGTCCCGAGCAGTACTTC.

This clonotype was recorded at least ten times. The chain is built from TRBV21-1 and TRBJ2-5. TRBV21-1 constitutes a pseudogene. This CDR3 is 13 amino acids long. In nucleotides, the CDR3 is TGTGCCAGCAGCCCTCGTTACAAGAGCACCCAGTACTTC. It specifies CASSPRYKSTQYF.

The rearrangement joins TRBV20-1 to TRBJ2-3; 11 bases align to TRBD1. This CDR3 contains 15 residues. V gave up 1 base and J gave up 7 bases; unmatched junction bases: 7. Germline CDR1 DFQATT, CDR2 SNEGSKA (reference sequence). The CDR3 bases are TGCAGTGCTAGAGCTCCGGACAGGGGGCCAAATACGCAGTATTTT. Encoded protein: CSARAPDRGPNTQYF.

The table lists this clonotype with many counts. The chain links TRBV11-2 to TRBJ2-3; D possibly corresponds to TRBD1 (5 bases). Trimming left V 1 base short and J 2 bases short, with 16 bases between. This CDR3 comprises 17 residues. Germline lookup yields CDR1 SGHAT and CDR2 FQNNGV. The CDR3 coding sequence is TGTGCCAGCAGCTTAGTTTTGCAGGGCTCCTTCACAGATACGCAGTATTTT. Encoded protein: CASSLVLQGSFTDTQYF.

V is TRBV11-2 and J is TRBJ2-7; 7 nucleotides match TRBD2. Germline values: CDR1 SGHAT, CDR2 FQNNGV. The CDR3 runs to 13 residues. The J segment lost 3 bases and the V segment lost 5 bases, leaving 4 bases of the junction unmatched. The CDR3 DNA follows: TGTGCCAGCAGCCGGGACTACCGCTACGAGCAGTACTTC. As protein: CASSRDYRYEQYF. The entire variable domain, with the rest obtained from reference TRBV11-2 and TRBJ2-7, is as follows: EAGVAQSPRYKIIEKRQSVAFWCNPISGHATLYWYQQILGQGPKLLIQFQNNGVVDDSQLPKDRFSAERLKGVDSTLKIQPAKLEDSAVYLCASSRDYRYEQYFGPGTRLTVT.

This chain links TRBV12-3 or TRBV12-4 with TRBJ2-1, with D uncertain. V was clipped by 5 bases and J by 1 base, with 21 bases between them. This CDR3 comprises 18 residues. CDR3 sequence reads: CASSPRRASRWSYNEQFF. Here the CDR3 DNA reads TGTGCCAGCAGTCCCCGAAGGGCATCGAGGTGGTCCTACAATGAGCAGTTCTTC.

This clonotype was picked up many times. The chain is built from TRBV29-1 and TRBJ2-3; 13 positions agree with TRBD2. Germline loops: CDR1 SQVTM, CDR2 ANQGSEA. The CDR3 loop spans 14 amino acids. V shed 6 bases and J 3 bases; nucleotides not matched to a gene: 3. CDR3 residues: CSVAGLAGTDTQYF. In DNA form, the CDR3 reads TGCAGCGTGGCGGGACTAGCGGGGACAGATACGCAGTATTTT.

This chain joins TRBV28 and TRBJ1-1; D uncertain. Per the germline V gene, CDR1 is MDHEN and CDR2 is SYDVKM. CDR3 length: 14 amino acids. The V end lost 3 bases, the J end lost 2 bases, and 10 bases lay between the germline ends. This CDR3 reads CASSLGQRNTEAFF. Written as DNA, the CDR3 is TGTGCCAGCAGTTTGGGTCAGAGAAACACTGAAGCTTTCTTT.

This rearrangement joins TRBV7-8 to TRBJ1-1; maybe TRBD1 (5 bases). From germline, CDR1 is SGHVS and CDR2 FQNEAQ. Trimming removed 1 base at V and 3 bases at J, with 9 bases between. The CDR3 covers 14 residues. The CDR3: CASSLGGPHTEAFF. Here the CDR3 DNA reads TGTGCCAGCAGCTTAGGGGGCCCCCACACTGAAGCTTTCTTT.

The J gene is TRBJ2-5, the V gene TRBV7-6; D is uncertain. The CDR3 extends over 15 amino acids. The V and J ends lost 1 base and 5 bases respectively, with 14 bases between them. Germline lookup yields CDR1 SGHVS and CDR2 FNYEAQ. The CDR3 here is CASSLGVSEGETQYF. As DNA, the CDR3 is TGTGCCAGCAGCTTAGGGGTTTCGGAAGGGGAGACCCAGTACTTC.

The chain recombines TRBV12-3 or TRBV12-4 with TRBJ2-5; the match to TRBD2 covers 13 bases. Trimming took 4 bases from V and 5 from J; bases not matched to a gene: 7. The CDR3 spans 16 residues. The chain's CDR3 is CASSYQTSGRSETQYF. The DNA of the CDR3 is TGTGCCAGCAGTTACCAGACTAGCGGGAGGAGTGAGACCCAGTACTTC.

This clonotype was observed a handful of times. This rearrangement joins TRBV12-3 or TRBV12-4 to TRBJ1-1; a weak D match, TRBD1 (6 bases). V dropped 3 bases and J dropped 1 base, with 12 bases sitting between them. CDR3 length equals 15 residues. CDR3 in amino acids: CASSLNRAGNTEAFF. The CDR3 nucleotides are TGTGCCAGCAGTTTGAACAGGGCGGGGAACACTGAAGCTTTCTTT.

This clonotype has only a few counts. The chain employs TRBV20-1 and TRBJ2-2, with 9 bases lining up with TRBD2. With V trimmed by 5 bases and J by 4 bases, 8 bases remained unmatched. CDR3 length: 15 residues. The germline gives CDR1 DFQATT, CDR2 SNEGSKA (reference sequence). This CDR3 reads CSAGTSSGGTGELFF. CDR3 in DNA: TGCAGTGCTGGGACTAGCTCCGGGGGCACCGGGGAGCTGTTTTTT.